This entry lists 6 T cell receptor beta chains sequenced from one sample in a study of shared clonotypes between healthy human individuals (TCRdb year 2020). The protocol used for the library was the immunoSEQ multiplex PCR assay. Drawn from immuneACCESS, this table holds only the in-frame rearrangements with V and J called that TCRdb kept. Clones are partly lost; checked studies trace under half to an unresolved V gene and leave the rest unexplained. This sample lists approximately 1,000,000 clones; around 82% were detected once. The ten largest clonotypes hold about 0.52% of the sample. The sequencing sample was made of memory CD4+ T cells from PBMCs. In the paper's terms, the cell subset or site label means: CD45RA-negative fraction. These TCRs come from a young man in good health. Some clones in this sample may be carry-over from other donors' samples.

The table lists this clone with a few counts. V is TRBV28 and J is TRBJ1-4, with 8 bases matching TRBD1. V was clipped by 3 bases and J by 6 bases; unmatched bases: 9. This CDR3 spans 16 amino acids. CDR1 and CDR2 (germline): MDHEN, SYDVKM. CDR3 in amino acids: CASSLWGQEPYEKLFF. As DNA, the CDR3 is TGTGCCAGCAGTTTGTGGGGACAGGAACCCTATGAAAAACTGTTTTTT.

As concerns this clone: The sample holds other DNA sequences that translate to the same CDR3. The CDR3 sequence is CASSPGQGAYEQYF. CDR3 sequence (DNA): TGTGCCAGCAGCCCGGGACAGGGAGCCTACGAGCAGTACTTC. V is TRBV11-3 and J is TRBJ2-7; 9 bases line up with TRBD1. Trimming at V came to 5 bases and at J to 2 bases, leaving 4 bases not matched to a gene. CDR1 is SGHNT and CDR2 is YENEEA in the germline V gene. This CDR3 region has 14 residues.

The chain joins TRBV7-2 to TRBJ1-1, with D hard to call. V was cut by 3 bases and J by 3 bases, with 17 bases left in between. Germline CDR1 reads SGHTA; CDR2 reads FQGNSA. This CDR3 has 16 residues. CDR3 residues: CASSLPSGHAYTEAFF. The CDR3 bases are TGTGCCAGCAGCTTGCCCTCCGGGCACGCGTACACTGAAGCTTTCTTT.

This chain joins TRBV7-2 and TRBJ2-7; no firm D call. The CDR3 is 15 residues long. V dropped 5 bases and J dropped 2 bases, with 16 bases sitting between them. Germline V lookup: CDR1 SGHTA, CDR2 FQGNSA. The CDR3 here is CASSPPNRSPYEQYF. CDR3 bases: TGTGCCAGCAGCCCGCCTAATAGGTCGCCCTACGAGCAGTACTTC.

V and J are TRBV5-8 and TRBJ2-7; D gene unclear. V gave up 0 bases and J gave up 3 bases, with 10 bases separating them. Germline V CDR1 and CDR2: SGHTS, YDEGEE. CDR3 size: 14 residues. As DNA, the CDR3 is TGTGCCAGCAGCTTGGACAAGTTCGGCTACGAGCAGTACTTC. This translates into CASSLDKFGYEQYF.

The gene calls are TRBV30 and TRBJ2-6; 7 positions match TRBD1. V was clipped by 5 bases and J by 2 bases; unmatched bases: 3. In germline, CDR1 is GTSNPN, CDR2 SVGIG (reference sequence). The CDR3 runs to 14 residues. The CDR3 reads CAWDRVPGANVLTF. The CDR3 DNA reads TGTGCCTGGGACAGGGTGCCTGGGGCCAACGTCCTGACTTTC.